This T cell receptor beta chain was retrieved from a study of CXCR3-negative and CXCR3-positive naive CD8 T cells. UMI-tagged TRB cDNA libraries were built via 5' RACE. TCRdb processed the 5' RACE reads again and assigns one entry to each CDR3 protein, with no DNA. The table for this sample gives tens of thousands of distinct CDR3 sequences. The CDR3 length is 13 residues. Germline V gene data show CDR1 as SNHLY and CDR2 as FYNNEI. General study results and limits: Naive cells, whether CXCR3-negative or CXCR3-positive, had similar TRBV-TRBJ usage, while memory cells differed. The naive subsets expressed comparable surface CD5, and the authors inferred TCR strength from TRB CDR3 properties. CXCR3-negative naive cells had less hydrophobic TRB CDR3s than did CXCR3-positive naive cells. Memory CD8+ cells showed much lower diversity, while both naive subsets displayed comparably high diversity.

Regarding this clonotype: No antigen is known for it.

The TCR was taken from a human donor in good health. Some clones in this sample may be carry-over from other donors' samples. This sequence joins TRBV2 and TRBJ2-1; checking the TCRdb D call of TRBD1 is not possible without DNA. Sequencing was carried out using naive CXCR3+ CD8+ T cells from blood. Stated subset: CD45RO-CCR7+CD27+CD95- naive CD8+ T cells expressing CXCR3 (TNR3+). CDR3 residues: CAGEGPGSNEQFF.